This T cell receptor (beta chain) was found in a study of preoperative IRX-2 immunotherapy in early breast cancer. The CDR3 consists of 15 residues. Trimming took off 5 bases at V and 0 bases at J, with 12 bases between the two ends. CDR1 is MNHEY and CDR2 is SVGAGI in the germline V gene. The method was immunoSEQ multiplex PCR; TCRdb's version includes in-frame clones alone and lacks a portion of them. The sample shows 30,000 to 35,000 clones, over 90% of them seen only once. As for treatment: preoperative locoregional IRX-2 cytokine immunotherapy. Samples came from a phase Ib trial of preoperative locoregional IRX-2 cytokine immunotherapy.

Sampling was carried out from a patient treated with IRX-2 immunotherapy. This rearrangement joins TRBV6-5 to TRBJ2-3; D may correspond to TRBD1 or TRBD2 (6 bases each). This sequence originates from a human donor with breast cancer. Here the CDR3 DNA reads TGTGCCAGCAGTCTGGGGGGCTATAGCACAGATACGCAGTATTTT. Amino acids: CASSLGGYSTDTQYF.